One and the same sample provided the 4 T cell receptor beta chains below, sequenced in a study of CD8 T cells in ankylosing spondylitis. Each CDR3 protein is one row after TCRdb ran MiXCR on the 5' RACE reads. The table lists around 180,000 distinct CDR3 sequences, roughly 18% of them singletons. The sample was blood, either unsorted or a sorted T cell fraction (not recorded which). These receptors all come from a male donor aged 10-30 years with ankylosing spondylitis or in good health (not recorded which).

In its sample, this clonotype was seen a few times. The rearrangement uses TRBV29-1 and TRBJ1-1; 8 bases are a match to TRBD1. Germline assignment: CDR1 SQVTM and CDR2 ANQGSEA. The V and J ends lost 6 bases and 5 bases, in that order; junction bases with no gene match: 11. The CDR3 extends over 14 amino acids. The chain's CDR3 is CSVLYRGTRTEAFF. CDR3 in DNA: TGCAGCGTACTCTACAGGGGGACGAGGACTGAAGCTTTCTTT.

The genes are TRBV20-1 and TRBJ2-1; 7 bases agree with TRBD2. With 5 bases clipped from V and 2 bases from J, the junction kept 9 bases outside the gene matches. Germline lookup yields CDR1 DFQATT and CDR2 SNEGSKA (reference sequence). The CDR3 is 15 residues long. DNA for the CDR3: TGCAGTGCTTATTCCGGGGCGGGAGCCTACAATGAGCAGTTCTTC. Translated: CSAYSGAGAYNEQFF.

This clonotype turned up a few times. The V and J genes are TRBV7-2 and TRBJ2-7, with 8 bases matching TRBD1. Per the germline V gene, CDR1 is SGHTA and CDR2 is FQGNSA. Unmatched junction bases numbered 11, after V lost 3 bases and J lost 4 bases. This CDR3 spans 16 amino acids. In nucleotides, the CDR3 is TGTGCCAGCAGCTTTGGTCTCGACAGGGGTTCTTACGAGCAGTACTTC. Translation gives CASSFGLDRGSYEQYF.

There are a few counts of this clonotype. The J gene is TRBJ2-1, the V gene TRBV11-2; possible D gene TRBD2, 5 bases. Germline V gene sequence: CDR1 SGHAT, CDR2 FQNNGV. V was trimmed by 5 bases and J by 8 bases, leaving 13 bases between them. The CDR3 covers 13 residues. The CDR3 DNA is TGTGCCAGCAGCCCAGCGGCAGCACATGAGCAGTTCTTC. It specifies CASSPAAAHEQFF.